These T cell receptor beta chains were read from a single sample in a study of T-cell memory formation after mild COVID-19. TCRdb used MiXCR to reprocess the 5' RACE reads, holding one entry per CDR3 protein. The data hold about 340,000 distinct CDR3 sequences, with more than 15% observed a single time. The sequencing sample was made of PBMCs or a T cell subset sorted from them (not recorded which). These receptors came from a man between 18 and 29 years old who had mild COVID-19 (a few samples of this study predate the infection). Cell type and time point are not known. Each CDR3 is given with its conserved first and last residue. A D gene is named only where the DNA matches it firmly. Not every row has a clone size; where given, it reads once, few, many or a size class.

J gene	CDR3 length	clone size	D gene	V gene	CDR3 DNA	CDR3 protein
TRBJ2-2	14	few	-	TRBV7-2	TGTGCCAGCAGCTTAGACTCAAGCACCGGGGAGCTGTTTTTT	CASSLDSSTGELFF
TRBJ1-6	12	-	-	TRBV7-2	TGTGCCAGCAGCTTAGATACTTCGCGGGTCCACTTT	CASSLDTSRVHF
TRBJ2-3	13	-	-	TRBV12-3/TRBV12-4	TGTGCCAGCGGAGACTACCGCACAGATACGCAGTATTTT	CASGDYRTDTQYF
TRBJ2-3	15	few	-	TRBV4-1	TGCGCCAGCAGCCGGGGGGGGCTAGCAGACTATACGCAGTATTTT	CASSRGGLADYTQYF
TRBJ1-6	14	few	-	TRBV5-4	TGTGCCAGCAGCTTGGACAGGGAAAATTCACCCCTCCACTTT	CASSLDRENSPLHF
TRBJ1-2	13	few	TRBD1	TRBV30	TGTGCCTGGCGAGAACAGGGGGCAAATGGCTACACCTTC	CAWREQGANGYTF
TRBJ1-2	13	-	-	TRBV20-1	TGCAGTGCTAGAGATTCGGGACTCCATGGCTACACCTTC	CSARDSGLHGYTF
TRBJ2-3	12	-	TRBD1	TRBV5-4	TGTGCCACAGGACAGGGAGGAGATACGCAGTATTTT	CATGQGGDTQYF
TRBJ1-1	13	-	-	TRBV27	TGTGCCAGCAGTCATACAGGTGTCACTGAAGCTTTCTTT	CASSHTGVTEAFF
TRBJ2-2	15	-	-	TRBV7-8	TGTGCCAGCAGCTCTAGCGCTGCGAACACCGGGGAGCTGTTTTTT	CASSSSAANTGELFF
TRBJ2-4	16	few	-	TRBV7-8	TGTGCCAGCACCCGAACTCGCCTCTTGACCAAAAACATTCAGTACTTC	CASTRTRLLTKNIQYF
TRBJ2-5	14	few	-	TRBV7-9	TGTGCCAGCAGCTCACGGGACTCTCAAGAGACCCAGTACTTC	CASSSRDSQETQYF
TRBJ1-2	12	-	-	TRBV12-3/TRBV12-4	TGTGCCACCTCTAATGGAGACTATGGCTACACCTTC	CATSNGDYGYTF
TRBJ2-5	15	many	-	TRBV25-1	TGTGCCAGCAGTGGTATTGGCTCCTGGGAACAGACCCAGTACTTC	CASSGIGSWEQTQYF
TRBJ2-5	16	few	-	TRBV19	TGTGCCAGTATCACGGAGGCGGGGGCCCCCCAAGAGACCCAGTACTTC	CASITEAGAPQETQYF
TRBJ2-3	14	-	TRBD2	TRBV2	TGTGCCAGCAACCCGGGACTATCCCCAGATACGCAGTATTTT	CASNPGLSPDTQYF
TRBJ2-7	14	few	-	TRBV7-9	TGTGCCAGCAGCTTCTCAGTTGGGAGATACGAGCAGTACTTC	CASSFSVGRYEQYF
TRBJ2-1	15	-	TRBD1	TRBV6-4	TGTGCCAGCAGTGCCGGCCCGGGACAGTACAATGAGCAGTTCTTC	CASSAGPGQYNEQFF
TRBJ2-3	17	-	-	TRBV28	TGTGCCAGCATGACTCCCCGGAGGGGGCAGAGCACAGATACGCAGTATTTT	CASMTPRRGQSTDTQYF
TRBJ1-6	15	many	TRBD1	TRBV10-1	TGCGCCAGCAGTGAGTCCGGGACAGGGGTTTCACCCCTCCACTTT	CASSESGTGVSPLHF
TRBJ2-1	15	-	-	TRBV4-3	TGCGCCAGCAGCCAATTCAGGTATCCCTACAATGAGCAGTTCTTC	CASSQFRYPYNEQFF
TRBJ2-5	14	few	-	TRBV6-6	TGTGCCAGCAGTACCCCGGGCAGACAAGAGACCCAGTACTTC	CASSTPGRQETQYF
TRBJ2-7	13	-	-	TRBV13	TGTGCCAGCAGCGTACTAGCTTCCTACGAGCAGTACTTC	CASSVLASYEQYF
TRBJ1-1	12	-	TRBD1	TRBV12-5	TGTGCTAGTGGTTTGGGACAGGGGGAAGCTTTCTTT	CASGLGQGEAFF
TRBJ2-3	17	few	-	TRBV4-3	TGCGCCAGCAGCCAAGACCCCTGGCCGAGCGGCACAGATACGCAGTATTTT	CASSQDPWPSGTDTQYF
TRBJ2-5	13	few	-	TRBV3-1	TGTGCCAGCAGCCGTCGCCCGCCCGAGACCCAGTACTTC	CASSRRPPETQYF
TRBJ2-3	14	few	-	TRBV20-1	TGCAGTCCCCAGGTCCTCACTAGCACAGATACGCAGTATTTT	CSPQVLTSTDTQYF
TRBJ1-1	13	-	-	TRBV20-1	TGCAGTGCTAGAGTTATTATGCGGAGCGAAGCTTTCTTT	CSARVIMRSEAFF
TRBJ2-3	16	many	-	TRBV2	TGTGCCAGCACCATCATAGGCGTAGGGGGTGCAGATACGCAGTATTTT	CASTIIGVGGADTQYF
TRBJ1-3	13	-	-	TRBV6-6	TGTGCCGTCCGGCCCCTCTCTGGAAACACCATATATTTT	CAVRPLSGNTIYF
TRBJ2-3	10	-	-	TRBV29-1	TGCAGCGTCGATCGAGATACGCAGTATTTT	CSVDRDTQYF
TRBJ2-5	17	few	TRBD2	TRBV7-8	TGTGCCAGCAGCCTTAGACTAGCGGGGAGATTTCAAGAGACCCAGTACTTC	CASSLRLAGRFQETQYF
TRBJ2-1	16	-	-	TRBV4-3	TGCGCCAGCAGCCAAGACCCCGGGCCTTCCTACAATGAGCAGTTCTTC	CASSQDPGPSYNEQFF
TRBJ2-3	15	few	-	TRBV20-1	TGCAGTGCCCCAAAACTATCTACTAGCACAGATACGCAGTATTTT	CSAPKLSTSTDTQYF
TRBJ2-1	17	-	-	TRBV7-9	TGTGCCAGCAGCTTAGATCCCATGAGCGTATGGAACAATGAGCAGTTCTTC	CASSLDPMSVWNNEQFF
TRBJ1-5	13	few	-	TRBV6-5	TGTGCCAGCAGGTACGATAGCAATCAGCCCCAGCATTTT	CASRYDSNQPQHF
TRBJ1-5	15	few	-	TRBV7-8	TGTGCCAGCAGCCCGGACAGATCAAACAATCAGCCCCAGCATTTT	CASSPDRSNNQPQHF
TRBJ2-7	17	-	TRBD1	TRBV5-1	TGCGCCAGCAGCTTGGGGGGTCGGGACAGACGCTCCTACGAGCAGTACTTC	CASSLGGRDRRSYEQYF
TRBJ2-3	12	-	-	TRBV5-1	TGCGCCAGCAGCTTGGAACCGGATACGCAGTATTTT	CASSLEPDTQYF